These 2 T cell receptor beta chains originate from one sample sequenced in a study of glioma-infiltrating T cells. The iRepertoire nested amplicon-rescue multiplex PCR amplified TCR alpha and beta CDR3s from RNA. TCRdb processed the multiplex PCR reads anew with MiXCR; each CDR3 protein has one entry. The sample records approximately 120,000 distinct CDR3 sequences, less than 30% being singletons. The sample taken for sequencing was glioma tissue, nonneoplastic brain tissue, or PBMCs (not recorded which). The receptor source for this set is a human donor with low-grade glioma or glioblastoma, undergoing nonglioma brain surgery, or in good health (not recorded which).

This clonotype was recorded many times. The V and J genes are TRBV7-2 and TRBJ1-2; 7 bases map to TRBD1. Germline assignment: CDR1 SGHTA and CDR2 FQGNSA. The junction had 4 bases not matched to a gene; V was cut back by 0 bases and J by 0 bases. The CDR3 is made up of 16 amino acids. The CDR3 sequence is CASSLAAGGSNYGYTF. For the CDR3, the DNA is TGTGCCAGCAGCTTAGCTGCAGGGGGTTCTAACTATGGCTACACCTTC.

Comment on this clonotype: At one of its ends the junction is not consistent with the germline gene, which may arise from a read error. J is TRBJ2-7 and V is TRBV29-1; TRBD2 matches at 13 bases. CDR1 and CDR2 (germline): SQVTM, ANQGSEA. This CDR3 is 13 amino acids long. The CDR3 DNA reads TGCATCGTTCGGACTAGCGGGGGTAGCGAGCAGTACTTC. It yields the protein CIVRTSGGSEQYF.